This T cell receptor (beta chain) was sequenced during a study of CD8 T cells in Susac syndrome. TEMRA cells underwent FACS enrichment and CD8+ and CD4+ T cells underwent negative isolation. The germline gives CDR1 MNHEY, CDR2 SVGEGT. Trimming cost V 5 bases and J 7 bases, with 24 bases left between them. The CDR3 loop spans 17 amino acids. Random hexamers served to reverse transcribe about 0.45 to 1 ug RNA. A multiplex approach, immunoSEQ multiplex PCR, amplified TCR beta CDR3 across 54 Vbeta and 13 Jbeta. TCRdb passed the immunoSEQ multiplex PCR reads through MiXCR, listing each CDR3 protein once. The table records about 130,000 distinct CDR3 sequences, around 96% of them present only once.

The sequence was obtained from a human donor with Susac syndrome. The chain combines TRBV6-2 or TRBV6-3 with TRBJ2-1, with D perhaps matching TRBD2 (6 bases). The sample was CD8+ T cells from PBMCs. The CDR3 spells CASSRTIRGEGRNEQFF. The CDR3 nucleotides are TGTGCCAGCAGTCGAACAATCCGAGGGGAAGGGAGGAATGAGCAGTTCTTC.